What follows is one T cell receptor (beta chain) and its context. Its antigen is not known. Time point here: week 23, last vaccination. Mutant IDH1 20-mer peptide, at 300 ug, made up each vaccine dose, with topical imiquimod. This record belongs to a study of a mutant IDH1 vaccine in newly diagnosed glioma. Repertoires were generated with immunoSEQ multiplex PCR, while TCRdb's copy carries only in-frame clones and drops some. The sample records about 77,000 clones, more than 80% being singletons. The V gene's germline CDR1 is LNHDA and CDR2 SQIVND (reference sequence). The CDR3 is made up of 14 amino acids. V trimming: 9 bases; J trimming: 5 bases; junction bases outside the gene matches: 12.

The origin of this receptor is a woman between 45 and 60 years old with glioma. The material was PBMCs, obtained from a glioma patient whose treatment included an IDH1 peptide vaccine. V and J are TRBV19 and TRBJ1-1; 7 bases are a match to TRBD1. CDR3 residues: CASQTGPGGTEAFF. The DNA of the CDR3 is TGTGCCAGCCAGACAGGGCCGGGGGGAACTGAAGCTTTCTTT.